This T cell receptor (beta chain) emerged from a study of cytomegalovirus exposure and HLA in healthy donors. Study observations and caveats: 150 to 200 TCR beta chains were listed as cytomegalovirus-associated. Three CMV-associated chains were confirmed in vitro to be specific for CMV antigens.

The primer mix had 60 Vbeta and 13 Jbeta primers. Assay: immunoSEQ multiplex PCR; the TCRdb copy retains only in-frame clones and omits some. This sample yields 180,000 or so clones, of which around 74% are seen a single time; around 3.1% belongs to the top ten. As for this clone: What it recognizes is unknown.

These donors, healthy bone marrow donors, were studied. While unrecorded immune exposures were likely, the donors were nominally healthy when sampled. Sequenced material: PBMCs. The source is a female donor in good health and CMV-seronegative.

CDR3 bases: TGTGCCAGCAGTGACAGGGGGTGGATCACTGAAGCTTTCTTT. Its protein is CASSDRGWITEAFF. This chain links TRBV6-6 with TRBJ1-1; 9 bases line up with TRBD1. The V gene's germline CDR1 is MNHNY and CDR2 SVGAGI (reference sequence). The CDR3 consists of 14 residues. The J segment lost 4 bases and the V segment lost 5 bases, leaving 5 bases of the junction unmatched.